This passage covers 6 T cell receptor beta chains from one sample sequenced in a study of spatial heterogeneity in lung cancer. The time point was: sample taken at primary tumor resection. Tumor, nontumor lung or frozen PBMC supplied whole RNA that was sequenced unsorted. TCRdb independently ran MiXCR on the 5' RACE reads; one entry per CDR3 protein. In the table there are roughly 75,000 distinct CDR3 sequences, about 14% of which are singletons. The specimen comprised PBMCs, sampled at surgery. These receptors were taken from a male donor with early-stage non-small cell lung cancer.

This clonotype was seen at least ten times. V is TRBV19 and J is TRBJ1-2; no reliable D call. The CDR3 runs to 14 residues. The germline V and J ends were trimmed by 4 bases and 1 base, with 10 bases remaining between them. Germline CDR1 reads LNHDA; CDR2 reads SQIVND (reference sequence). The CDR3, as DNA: TGTGCCAGTAGTAGGGCAGCACTTAACTATGGCTACACCTTC. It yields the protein CASSRAALNYGYTF.

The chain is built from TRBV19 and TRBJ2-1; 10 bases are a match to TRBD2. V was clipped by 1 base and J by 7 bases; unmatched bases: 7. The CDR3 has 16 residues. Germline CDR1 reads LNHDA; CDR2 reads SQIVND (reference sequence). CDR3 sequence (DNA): TGTGCCAGTAGTATAGGCGGGCTAGCGGGAGTAAATGAGCAGTTCTTC. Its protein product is CASSIGGLAGVNEQFF.

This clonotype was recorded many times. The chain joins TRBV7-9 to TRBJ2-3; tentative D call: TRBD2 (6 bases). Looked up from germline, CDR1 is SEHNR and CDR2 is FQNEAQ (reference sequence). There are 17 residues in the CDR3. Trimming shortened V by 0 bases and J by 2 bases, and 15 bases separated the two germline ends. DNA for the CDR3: TGTGCCAGCAGCTTAGCGGGAGGACAAAGCTCCACAGATACGCAGTATTTT. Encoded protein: CASSLAGGQSSTDTQYF.

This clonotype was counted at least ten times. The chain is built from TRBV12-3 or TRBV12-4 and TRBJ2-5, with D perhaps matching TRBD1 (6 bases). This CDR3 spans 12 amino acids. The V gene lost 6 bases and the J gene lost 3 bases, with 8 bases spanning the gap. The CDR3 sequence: CASRGDKETQYF. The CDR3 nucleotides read TGTGCCAGCAGGGGGGACAAAGAGACCCAGTACTTC.

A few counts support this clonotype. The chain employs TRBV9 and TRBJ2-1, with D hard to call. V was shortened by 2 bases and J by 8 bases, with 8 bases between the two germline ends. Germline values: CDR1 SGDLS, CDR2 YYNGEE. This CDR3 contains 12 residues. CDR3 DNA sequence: TGTGCCAGCAGCGTTCCTGGAGATGAGCAGTTCTTC. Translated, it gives CASSVPGDEQFF. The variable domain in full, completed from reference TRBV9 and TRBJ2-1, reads DSGVTQTPKHLITATGQRVTLRCSPRSGDLSVYWYQQSLDQGLQFLIQYYNGEERAKGNILERFSAQQFPDLHSELNLSSLELGDSALYFCASSVPGDEQFFGPGTRLTVL.

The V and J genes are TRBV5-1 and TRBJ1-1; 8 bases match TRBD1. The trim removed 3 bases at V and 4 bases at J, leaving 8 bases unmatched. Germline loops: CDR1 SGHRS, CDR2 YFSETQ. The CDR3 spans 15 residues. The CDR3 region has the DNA TGCGCCAGCAGCTCGACTAATACAGGGGGCACTGAAGCTTTCTTT. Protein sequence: CASSSTNTGGTEAFF.